This passage covers 4 T cell receptor beta chains from one sample sequenced in a study of glioma-infiltrating T cells. The iRepertoire nested amplicon-rescue multiplex PCR amplified TCR alpha and beta CDR3s from RNA. TCRdb re-analysed the multiplex PCR reads in MiXCR, keeping a single row per CDR3 protein. The sample lists around 150,000 distinct CDR3 sequences, around 42% occurring once. The specimen sequenced was glioma tissue, nonneoplastic brain tissue, or PBMCs (not recorded which). These TCRs come from a human donor with low-grade glioma or glioblastoma, undergoing nonglioma brain surgery, or in good health (not recorded which).

The rearrangement joins TRBV2 to TRBJ2-2; D might be TRBD1 (7 bases). CDR1 and CDR2 from the germline V gene are SNHLY and FYNNEI. V dropped 6 bases and J dropped 5 bases, with 16 bases sitting between them. The CDR3 consists of 15 residues. This chain's CDR3 is CASRARQGGTGELFF. For the CDR3, the DNA is TGTGCCAGCAGGGCGCGACAGGGAGGTACCGGGGAGCTGTTTTTT.

The genes are TRBV7-9 and TRBJ1-1; D remains unclear. Germline V gene data show CDR1 as SEHNR and CDR2 as FQNEAQ (reference sequence). The CDR3 consists of 13 residues. V was clipped by 5 bases and J by 9 bases, with 16 bases between them. The CDR3 spells CASSPTDKEKAFF. The CDR3 DNA follows: TGTGCCAGCAGCCCGACCGACAAGGAGAAAGCTTTCTTT. Using reference TRBV7-9 and TRBJ1-1 for the parts outside the CDR3, the full variable domain is DTGVSQNPRHKITKRGQNVTFRCDPISEHNRLYWYRQTLGQGPEFLTYFQNEAQLEKSRLLSDRFSAERPKGSFSTLEIQRTEQGDSAMYLCASSPTDKEKAFFGQGTRLTVV.

There are a few counts of this clonotype. J is TRBJ2-5 and V is TRBV25-1; 12 bases line up with TRBD1. V shed 1 base, J shed 5 bases, and the junction held 2 bases outside the gene matches. Germline lookup yields CDR1 MGHDK and CDR2 SYGVNS. The CDR3 runs to 15 residues. The CDR3 coding sequence is TGTGCCAGCAGTGAATCCGGGACAGGGGGCGAGACCCAGTACTTC. Its translation is CASSESGTGGETQYF.

The V call is TRBV6-1, the J call TRBJ1-3; no firm D call. The CDR3 contains 12 residues. Germline values: CDR1 MNHNS, CDR2 SASEGT. V was trimmed by 8 bases and J by 0 bases, leaving 5 bases between them. CDR3 protein: CASGFSGNTIYF. DNA of the CDR3: TGTGCCAGCGGTTTCTCTGGAAACACCATATATTTT.